This entry lists 9 T cell receptor beta chains sequenced from one sample in a study of OX40 agonist ivuxolimab in advanced cancers. Library method: the immunoSEQ multiplex PCR assay. Sourced from immuneACCESS, this table was stored by TCRdb with only in-frame sequences that have V and J called. A share of the clones is absent; for the studies checked, an unresolved V gene accounts for under half, and the remainder has no known explanation. Across this sample there are around 62,000 clones, with about nine tenths seen only once. 10% to 15% of the sample rests with the top ten. The sample in question was CD4+ or CD8+ T cells sorted from blood, obtained in a trial of the OX40 agonist ivuxolimab. These receptors came from an adult with an advanced solid tumor such as melanoma, head and neck, liver or kidney cancer.

This chain links TRBV18 with TRBJ1-2, with D possibly matching TRBD1 (5 bases). Germline loops: CDR1 KGHSH, CDR2 LQKENI. The CDR3 sequence is 14 residues long. V was shortened by 7 bases and J by 5 bases, with 17 bases between the two germline ends. The DNA for the CDR3 is TGTGCCAGCTGGGACGGCGGCCTGGGGTATGGCTACACCTTC. This sequence encodes CASWDGGLGYGYTF.

CDR3 loop: CASSLGTRMENEQFF. In nucleotides, the CDR3 is TGTGCCAGCAGCTTAGGGACTAGAATGGAGAATGAGCAGTTCTTC. The rearrangement links TRBV13 to TRBJ2-1; D is possibly TRBD2 (6 bases). The length of the CDR3 is 15 residues. Germline CDR1 is PRHDT and CDR2 is FYEKMQ (reference sequence). Trimming removed 0 bases at V and 7 bases at J, with 13 bases between.

Turning to this clone: The junction does not match germline at one end; this may be a read error. The chain has TRBV18 and TRBJ2-7; 10 bases fit TRBD1. The CDR3 totals 13 residues. The germline V gene encodes CDR1 KGHSH and CDR2 LQKENI. The CDR3 region is CASSPSLPGQGCF. The CDR3 nucleotides read TGTGCCAGCTCACCATCCCTACCGGGACAGGGGTGCTTC.

V and J are TRBV19 and TRBJ2-3; 8 positions agree with TRBD2. V lost 1 base, J lost 2 bases, and 2 bases stayed unmatched. The CDR3 is 15 residues long. Germline V gene sequence: CDR1 LNHDA, CDR2 SQIVND (reference sequence). CDR3 sequence (DNA): TGTGCCAGTAGTATAGCCGGGAGGGCCACAGATACGCAGTATTTT. It encodes CASSIAGRATDTQYF.

This chain links TRBV2 with TRBJ2-7, with D possibly being TRBD1 or TRBD2 (5 bases each). The CDR3 is made up of 16 amino acids. Trimming pared 7 bases from V and 3 bases from J, leaving 22 bases between. Germline V CDR1 and CDR2: SNHLY, FYNNEI. The DNA of the CDR3 is TGTGCCAGCACCCAAGTATACAGCCCGGGGCTCTACGAGCAGTACGTC. Translated, it gives CASTQVYSPGLYEQYV.

By share, this clone ranks as medium-sized (0.01 to 0.1%). The chain carries TRBV13 and TRBJ1-3; the D is unclear. Per germline, CDR1 PRHDT and CDR2 FYEKMQ (reference sequence). V was cut by 2 bases and J by 0 bases, with 5 bases left in between. The CDR3 extends over 14 amino acids. The CDR3 loop reads CASSLTGSGNTIYF. The CDR3 bases are TGTGCCAGCAGCTTAACGGGCTCTGGAAACACCATATATTTT.

The sample holds a few counts of this clone. The rearrangement links TRBV9 to TRBJ2-3, with TRBD2 as a possible D gene (6 bases). This CDR3 has 13 residues. Germline V lookup: CDR1 SGDLS, CDR2 YYNGEE. V lost 6 bases to trimming and J lost 1 base, with 9 bases between them. This CDR3 is CASMGLGTDTQYF. The CDR3 DNA is TGTGCCAGCATGGGACTCGGCACAGATACGCAGTATTTT.

The chain combines TRBV9 with TRBJ2-3; D is ambiguous. The germline gives CDR1 SGDLS, CDR2 YYNGEE. The CDR3 length is 10 residues. V was cut by 7 bases and J by 6 bases, with 6 bases left in between. CDR3 sequence: CASAGDTQYF. CDR3 sequence (DNA): TGTGCCAGCGCCGGGGATACGCAGTATTTT.

The table lists this clone with a count of one. The genes are TRBV2 and TRBJ2-1; 10 nucleotides match TRBD1. The CDR3 length is 15 residues. Germline V gene lookup returns CDR1 SNHLY and CDR2 FYNNEI. V lost 2 bases to trimming and J lost 8 bases; unmatched junction nucleotides: 6. The CDR3 reads CASSERRQGAHEQFF. In nucleotides, the CDR3 is TGTGCCAGCAGTGAAAGGAGACAGGGGGCCCATGAGCAGTTCTTC.